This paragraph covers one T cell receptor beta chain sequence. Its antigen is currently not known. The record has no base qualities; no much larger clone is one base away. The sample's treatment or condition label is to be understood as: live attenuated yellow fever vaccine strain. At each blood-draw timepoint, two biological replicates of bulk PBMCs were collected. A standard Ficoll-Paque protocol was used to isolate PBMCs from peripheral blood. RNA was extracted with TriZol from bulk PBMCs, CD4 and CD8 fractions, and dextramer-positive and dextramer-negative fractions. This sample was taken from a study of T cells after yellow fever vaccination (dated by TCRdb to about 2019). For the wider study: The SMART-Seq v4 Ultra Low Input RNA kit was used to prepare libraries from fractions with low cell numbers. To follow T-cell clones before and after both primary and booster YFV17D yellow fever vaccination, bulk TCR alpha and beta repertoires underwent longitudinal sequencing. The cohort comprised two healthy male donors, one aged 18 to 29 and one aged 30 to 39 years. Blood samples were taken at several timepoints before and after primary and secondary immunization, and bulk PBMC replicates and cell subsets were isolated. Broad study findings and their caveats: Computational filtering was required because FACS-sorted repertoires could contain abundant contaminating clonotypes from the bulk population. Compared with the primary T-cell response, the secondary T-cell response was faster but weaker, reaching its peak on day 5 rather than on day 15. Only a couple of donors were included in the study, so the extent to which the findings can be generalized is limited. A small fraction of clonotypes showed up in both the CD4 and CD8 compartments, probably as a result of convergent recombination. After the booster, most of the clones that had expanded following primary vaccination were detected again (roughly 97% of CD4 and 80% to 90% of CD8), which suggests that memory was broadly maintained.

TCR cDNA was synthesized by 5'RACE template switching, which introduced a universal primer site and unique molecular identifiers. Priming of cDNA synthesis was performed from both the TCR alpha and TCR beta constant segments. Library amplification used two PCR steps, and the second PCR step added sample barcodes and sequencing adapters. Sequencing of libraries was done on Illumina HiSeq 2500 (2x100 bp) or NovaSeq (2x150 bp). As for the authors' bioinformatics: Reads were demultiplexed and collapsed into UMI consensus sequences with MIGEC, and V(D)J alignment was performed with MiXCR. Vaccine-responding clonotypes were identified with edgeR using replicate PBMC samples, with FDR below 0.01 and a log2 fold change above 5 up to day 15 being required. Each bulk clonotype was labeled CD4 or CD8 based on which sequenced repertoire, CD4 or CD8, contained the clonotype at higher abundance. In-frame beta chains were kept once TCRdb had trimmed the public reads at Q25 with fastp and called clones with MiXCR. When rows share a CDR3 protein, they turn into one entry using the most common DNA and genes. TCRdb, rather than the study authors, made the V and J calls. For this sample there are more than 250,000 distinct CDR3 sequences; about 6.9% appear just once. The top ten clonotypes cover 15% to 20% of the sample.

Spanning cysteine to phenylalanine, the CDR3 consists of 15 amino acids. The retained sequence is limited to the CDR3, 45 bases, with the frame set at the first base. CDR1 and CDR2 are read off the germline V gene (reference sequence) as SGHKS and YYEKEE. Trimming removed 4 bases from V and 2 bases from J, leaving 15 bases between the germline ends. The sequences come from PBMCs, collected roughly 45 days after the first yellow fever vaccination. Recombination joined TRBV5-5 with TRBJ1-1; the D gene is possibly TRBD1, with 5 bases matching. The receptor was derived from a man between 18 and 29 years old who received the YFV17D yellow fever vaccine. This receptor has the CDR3 CASSGRGRINTEAFF. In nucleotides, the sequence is TGTGCCAGCAGCGGACGGGGCAGAATTAACACTGAAGCTTTCTTT.